This entry concerns a single TCR beta chain. This clonotype was picked up many times. Its antigen target is currently unknown. No clone much larger than this one lies a single base away; base qualities are absent. The library was obtained by 5' RACE. Sequencing relied on a NextSeq 500. The TCR library protocol attached a unique molecular identifier to each TCR cDNA molecule to allow correction of PCR and sequencing errors. Processing in the source paper ran as follows. TCR identification, UMI-based error correction and CDR3 extraction were performed with Decombinator tools. TCRs above a frequency of 2 per 1,000, corresponding to the top 1% of the tumor frequency distribution, were defined as expanded. Expanded tumor TCRs statistically deemed absent (corrected P<0.05) from at least one tumor region were classed as regional, and all other expanded tumor TCRs were classed as ubiquitous. Each repertoire was subsampled 100 times to 5,000 TCRs, after which Renyi diversity was computed with the R vegan package. To build CDR3 similarity networks, amino acid triplet string-kernel similarity was used, and CDR3s were connected when their pairwise similarity was above 0.82. Using fastp at Q25 and MiXCR, TCRdb reprocessed the public reads and kept productive beta chains. Every entry covers one CDR3 protein and lists the most common genes and DNA from its rows. The V and J calls were not made by the authors but by TCRdb's processing. Here the sample has roughly 3,500 distinct CDR3 sequences; roughly 5.3% occur a single time. The ten largest clones add up to more than 12% of the sample.

This specimen belongs to a study of spatial heterogeneity in lung cancer (dated by TCRdb to between 2018 and 2020). About the investigation overall: Beta-chain transcripts were consistently detected in greater numbers than alpha-chain transcripts, which likely reflected higher beta-chain transcript abundance. Nonsynonymous mutation counts, determined by whole-exome sequencing of tumor tissue, were related to TCR repertoire features. In the raw uncorrected reads, each unique combination of TCR and UMI appeared on average more than ten times. TCR alpha and beta repertoires were quantitatively compared across multiple tumor regions, matched nontumor lung and blood in non-small cell lung cancer. Both alpha and beta chains were TCR-sequenced in around 220 tumor regions, approximately 67 matched nontumor lung samples and 45 to 60 PBMC samples obtained at surgery. In tumor regions, TCR transcript counts showed a strong correlation with a T cell transcriptional module score from matched bulk RNA-seq.

The paper's findings and limits, for the study overall: Estimated TCR-seq coverage of tumor T cells was only around 7% for alpha chains and 13% for beta chains. Additional single-cell paired TCR alpha and beta sequencing was considered necessary to confirm, at a functional level, the hypothesis that regional TCRs recognize regional mutations. The number of expanded intratumoral alpha and beta TCRs correlated with the tumor nonsynonymous mutation count. The count of ubiquitous expanded TCRs correlated with the count of ubiquitous nonsynonymous mutations, and the count of regional expanded TCRs correlated with the count of regional nonsynonymous mutations.

The time point label, as the study defines it: sample taken at primary tumor resection. Samples were obtained from 72 patients with early-stage, untreated non-small cell lung cancer from the lung TRACERx cohort. For TCR sequencing, whole RNA was extracted from tumor and nontumor lung tissue, or from cryopreserved PBMC samples, and no cell sorting was done. Only patients with enough RNA available from two or more tumor regions were chosen for TCR sequencing. Tumor and adjacent nontumor lung specimens were reviewed by a lung pathologist before selection. V and J lose 5 bases and 5 bases, and a span of 19 bases separates them. Measured from the cysteine to the phenylalanine, the CDR3 is 16 residues long. The sequence is cut down to CDR3 DNA, 48 bases in frame from base 1. CDR1 and CDR2 are read off the germline V gene as SGHVS and FQNEAQ.

The material sequenced was lung tumor tissue, taken at surgery. Rearrangement joined TRBV7-8 to TRBJ1-5; the D gene is perhaps TRBD1, on 5 matching bases. The origin of this receptor is a female donor with early-stage non-small cell lung cancer. The CDR3 protein: CASSVTGQGGDQPQHF. The base sequence is TGTGCCAGCAGCGTAACTGGTCAGGGCGGCGATCAGCCCCAGCATTTT.